These 6 T cell receptor beta chains were sequenced from one sample in a study of response to subunit inactivated influenza vaccine (dated by TCRdb to between 2018 and 2020). The intended sense of this specimen's time point label: approximately 47 days after influenza vaccine administration. Libraries were prepared through RT-PCR. TCRdb names Illumina HiSeq 2500 as the instrument used. TCRdb trimmed public reads at Q25 via fastp, called clones via MiXCR and kept in-frame beta chains. Every distinct CDR3 protein forms one entry, paired with its most common genes and DNA. The sample table records hundreds of thousands of distinct CDR3 sequences; 10% to 15% of these occur just once. The ten largest make up about an eighth of the sample. This material consisted of PBMCs from blood, taken around seven weeks after vaccination. The origin of the receptors is a man in his forties or fifties who received an inactivated influenza vaccine. Donor details come from another sample of the same person, matched by shared clones.

This clonotype was seen a handful of times. The V gene is TRBV29-1, the J gene TRBJ1-3; no firm D call. V gave up 5 bases and J gave up 6 bases, with 14 bases separating them. Germline-derived CDR1 and CDR2 are SQVTM and ANQGSEA. This CDR3 contains 13 residues. CDR3 sequence reads: CSVRPTAVNTIYF. Here the CDR3 DNA reads TGCAGCGTTAGGCCCACGGCAGTAAACACCATATATTTT.

In DNA, the CDR3 is TGCGCCAGCAGCTTGTTGAGCCCCCGGGGCGTGGATACGCAGTATTTT. Its protein product is CASSLLSPRGVDTQYF. The chain joins TRBV5-1 to TRBJ2-3; the D gene could be TRBD1 or TRBD2 (5 bases each). The CDR3 contains 16 residues. The germline V gene has CDR1 SGHRS and CDR2 YFSETQ. V shed 1 base and J shed 6 bases, with 18 bases lying between them.

This clonotype occurred many times. The CDR3 DNA is TGTGCCACCAGCAGAGAACGACTAGACACAGATACGCAGTATTTT. It codes for CATSRERLDTDTQYF. V is TRBV15 and J is TRBJ2-3, with D possibly being TRBD2 (6 bases). CDR3 length: 15 amino acids. The V end was cut by 0 bases, the J end by 2 bases, with 9 bases between. The germline gives CDR1 LNHNV, CDR2 YYDKDF (reference sequence).

This clonotype was found a few times. V gene TRBV6-1 combines with J gene TRBJ1-4; 7 bases agree with TRBD1. Trimming at V came to 2 bases and at J to 8 bases, leaving 14 bases not matched to a gene. The CDR3 length is 17 residues. Germline V CDR1 and CDR2: MNHNS, SASEGT. The CDR3 region has the DNA TGTGCCAGCAGTGAACAACCGGGACAGTTCGGTCGCGAAAAACTGTTTTTT. Translation gives CASSEQPGQFGREKLFF.

This clonotype was detected a few times. The rearrangement uses TRBV5-6 and TRBJ2-7, with D perhaps TRBD2 (6 bases). CDR3 length equals 16 residues. Per the germline V gene, CDR1 is SGHDT and CDR2 is YYEEEE. Trimming took 5 bases from V and 3 from J, leaving 21 bases between them. As DNA, the CDR3 is TGTGCCAGCAGTTCTAAACTAGCTACCATACTCTACGAGCAGTACTTC. Translating gives CASSSKLATILYEQYF.

This chain joins TRBV5-6 and TRBJ2-5; 11 positions agree with TRBD2. The CDR3 is 16 residues long. Trimming took 2 bases from V and 2 from J; bases not matched to a gene: 5. Germline lookup yields CDR1 SGHDT and CDR2 YYEEEE. As DNA, the CDR3 is TGTGCCAGCAGCTTTCTCCTAGCGGGGGGACAAGAGACCCAGTACTTC. As protein: CASSFLLAGGQETQYF.